This TCR beta chain was captured by sequencing in a study of T-cell reconstitution after alpha-beta-depleted transplantation in children. Findings and caveats of the study: Once a year had passed after transplant, T-cell counts and diversity came mostly from newly produced T cells.

It was with unique molecular identifiers that the TCRbeta library was prepared. One entry per CDR3 protein results from TCRdb running MiXCR on the PCR reads. There are approximately 1,000,000 distinct CDR3 sequences in the sample; 25% to 30% occur only once, and roughly 27% lies in the top ten. A few counts support this clonotype. The antigen is undetermined. V lost 5 bases to trimming and J lost 0 bases, with 13 bases between them. The CDR3 extends over 15 amino acids. Germline CDR1 is SEHNR and CDR2 is FQNEAQ (reference sequence). Sequenced material: PBMCs, mostly from graft donor cells, taken 360 days after TCRalphabeta/CD19-depleted stem cell transplant. The source of this sequence is a boy less than two years old who had a stem cell transplant for SCID, so the T cells may come from the graft donor. This chain links TRBV7-9 with TRBJ1-2, with unresolved D. The CDR3 nucleotides read TGTGCCAGCAGCCCCTCGCAGAAGCCTAACTATGGCTACACCTTC. This encodes CASSPSQKPNYGYTF.